The T cell receptor (beta chain) under discussion was sequenced for a study of blood T cell repertoires in COVID-19. Study context: Donors in the United States, Italy and Spain gave samples during acute or convalescent COVID-19.

V lost 2 bases to trimming and J lost 1 base; unmatched junction nucleotides: 3. The length of the CDR3 is 16 residues. Germline assignment: CDR1 WNHNN and CDR2 SYGVQD (reference sequence). Authors' data handling: By means of reference gene primer amplification, nucleated cell counts were estimated. Produced via immunoSEQ multiplex PCR; TCRdb's table is partial and in-frame only. Clonal size and the V and J genes are those of that table, whereas D and trimming came from the DNA. The data contain 250,000 or so clones, around four fifths of them seen just once; the ten biggest clones take up 6% to 7%. The genes are TRBV10-1 and TRBJ2-3; the match to TRBD2 covers 10 bases. Material: peripheral blood. The receptor comes from a woman in her sixties with active or convalescent COVID-19. The CDR3 is CASSERLAGGTDTQYF. CDR3 sequence (DNA): TGCGCCAGCAGTGAGAGGCTAGCGGGGGGCACAGATACGCAGTATTTT.